These T cell receptor beta chains were read from a single sample in a study of blood T cell repertoires in COVID-19. Measured with immunoSEQ multiplex PCR; TCRdb has only the in-frame clones, and not every one. The data contain approximately 200,000 clones, approximately 75% of them singletons. The material sequenced was PBMCs or T cells enriched from blood (not recorded which). The receptors were sampled from a man aged 40-49 years who had recovered from COVID-19. The conserved cysteine and the conserved F or W are not part of the CDR3 here. Fields, in order: V gene, D gene, CDR3 length, J gene, CDR3 protein. D genes are given only for firm matches.

>TRBV5-4|.|13|TRBJ1-3
ASSLQAGRGNTIY
>TRBV2|.|13|TRBJ1-5
ASKAQGHSNQPQH
>TRBV18|TRBD2|17|TRBJ2-3
ASSPGGGLAGGSTDTQY
>TRBV7-7|TRBD2|16|TRBJ2-1
AVDRLAGGLSSYNEQF
>TRBV7-7|TRBD1|13|TRBJ2-1
ASSLNQGAGNEQF
>TRBV5-1|TRBD2|13|TRBJ2-5
ASSLAREGLETQY
>TRBV7-9|TRBD1|12|TRBJ1-6
ASSSTGDNSPLH
>TRBV7-2|.|15|TRBJ2-1
ASSFLSLANLWDEQF
>TRBV6-5|.|9|TRBJ1-3
ASSSRNTIY
>TRBV19|.|10|TRBJ2-2
ASSSRTGELF
>TRBV6-1|TRBD1|14|TRBJ2-7
ASSEGGQGSMYEQY
>TRBV14|.|14|TRBJ1-3
ASSSLRLNSGNTIY
>TRBV19|.|13|TRBJ1-1
ASSTARETNTEAF
>TRBV6-5|.|12|TRBJ2-1
ASRGYTYGGQQF
>TRBV5-6|.|13|TRBJ1-1
ASSRRTTMNTEAF
>TRBV18|TRBD1|14|TRBJ1-3
ASSQQGQIPGNTIY
>TRBV29-1|TRBD1|11|TRBJ1-1
SVRDRGGAEAF
>TRBV19|TRBD1|14|TRBJ1-1
ASSLRGQGPNTEAF
>TRBV20-1|.|9|TRBJ1-2
SARSNYGYT
>TRBV2|TRBD1|12|TRBJ2-7
ASSVETGGYEQY
>TRBV5-1|.|10|TRBJ2-1
ASSLMSDEQF
>TRBV9|.|11|TRBJ1-3
ASSVDGGRTIY
>TRBV4-1|.|13|TRBJ1-2
ASSRYGAGRYGYT
>TRBV3-1/TRBV3-2|.|12|TRBJ2-1
ASSQGGSYNEQF
>TRBV18|TRBD1|12|TRBJ1-5
ASSYRGLNQPQH
>TRBV10-3|TRBD1|9|TRBJ1-2
AIQGGYGYT
>TRBV3-1/TRBV3-2|.|13|TRBJ1-4
ASSQGAHGTRKLF
>TRBV12-5|.|11|TRBJ1-2
ASGLVQTYGYT
>TRBV4-2|.|14|TRBJ1-5
ASSQDPGGTNQPQH
>TRBV7-9|.|14|TRBJ2-1
ASSLFLRGPYNEQF
>TRBV1|.|12|TRBJ1-5
TSSQEVDNQPQH
>TRBV3-1/TRBV3-2|TRBD1|17|TRBJ2-6
ASSQGLGQGAAGANVLT
>TRBV7-2|.|11|TRBJ1-5
ASSLAPEKPQH
>TRBV30|TRBD1|11|TRBJ2-7
AWSPTGGYEQY
>TRBV7-3|.|12|TRBJ1-1
ASSLMGQVTEAF
>TRBV7-9|.|10|TRBJ2-1
ASSLESPRQF
>TRBV5-4|.|11|TRBJ2-3
ASSGGGTDTQY
>TRBV3-1/TRBV3-2|.|10|TRBJ1-2
ASSQLFYGYT
>TRBV6-1|TRBD2|15|TRBJ2-7
ASSGQTSGVSSYEQY
>TRBV9|.|14|TRBJ2-7
ASSVLGATSYEEQY
>TRBV28|TRBD2|13|TRBJ2-1
ASTRLAGNYNEQF
>TRBV7-9|.|10|TRBJ1-3
ASSPQGNTIY
>TRBV29-1|.|12|TRBJ2-7
SVERVGSSYEQY
>TRBV5-8|TRBD1|13|TRBJ1-5
ASSLAGQGYQPQH
>TRBV24-1|.|11|TRBJ2-1
ATSDPLYNEQF
>TRBV7-2|TRBD2|11|TRBJ2-1
ASRLLNGGLAV
>TRBV19|.|15|TRBJ2-6
ASSISFGGAGANVLT
>TRBV19|.|11|TRBJ1-2
ASSIRRNYGYT
>TRBV19|TRBD1|11|TRBJ1-2
ASTPDRARGYT
>TRBV18|TRBD1|12|TRBJ1-5
ASSPGQTNQPQH
>TRBV14|.|15|TRBJ1-1
ASSQARLLRGNTEAF
>TRBV2|TRBD1|13|TRBJ1-2
ASSLKRDRGHGYT
>TRBV19|.|11|TRBJ2-7
ASSRVFSYEQY
>TRBV7-9|.|13|TRBJ1-2
ASSLERPGSYGYT